This T cell receptor (beta chain) was identified during a study of lymphopenia after photon versus proton radiotherapy. The CDR3 covers 16 residues. The germline V gene encodes CDR1 MNHEY and CDR2 SMNVEV (reference sequence). The J segment lost 2 bases and the V segment lost 4 bases, leaving 6 bases of the junction unmatched. With respect to this clone: Its target is unknown.

General observations from the study: Post-nadir diversity loss with photons came from oligoclonal expansion, particularly CD8+ Temra cells. Proton therapy kept repertoires fairly stable, unlike photons, which gained effector/memory cells. In patients who died, overall survival fell as post-nadir TCR diversity dropped more. Authors raise, but do not show, better survival with proton therapy.

TCRdb's copy holds only in-frame clones and misses some; the assay was immunoSEQ multiplex PCR. This sample has 83,000 or so clones, with 80% to 90% found just once. The origin of this receptor is a man aged 55 to 70 with pancreatic cancer. Sequencing used peripheral blood, obtained from a patient treated with proton-based radiotherapy. The chain is built from TRBV27 and TRBJ2-7; 12 nucleotides match TRBD2. The CDR3 spells CASSSSSGRGPYEQYF. In nucleotides, the CDR3 is TGTGCCAGCAGTTCCTCTAGCGGGAGGGGTCCCTACGAGCAGTACTTC.